The rows below give T cell receptor beta chains drawn from one sample of a study of cytomegalovirus exposure and HLA in healthy donors. Generated by immunoSEQ multiplex PCR, the TCRdb table keeps only in-frame clones and is missing some. The sample lists about 190,000 clones; more than 70% were seen once. Sequenced sample: PBMCs. The receptors were gathered from a middle-aged man in good health and CMV-seropositive. CDR3s include the opening cysteine and the closing phenylalanine or tryptophan. Expanded clones are given a class, and other clones once, few, many or no size at all.

size	length	V	J	CDR3
-	11	TRBV29-1	TRBJ1-2	CSVEQGRGYTF
-	15	TRBV27	TRBJ2-2	CASSLRQGGTGELFF
few	17	TRBV5-4	TRBJ2-2	CASSLPGGGLTTGELFF
-	14	TRBV19	TRBJ2-1	CASRLAGLQGEQFF
-	13	TRBV15	TRBJ2-1	CATSRVQGSEQFF
-	15	TRBV7-9	TRBJ2-5	CASSFSAGVRETQYF
once	15	TRBV30	TRBJ2-4	CAWSRLDLAKNIQYF
few	15	TRBV5-1	TRBJ2-4	CASSDITLAKNIQYF
-	15	TRBV5-1	TRBJ2-7	CASTTSGRGSYEQYF
-	15	TRBV5-1	TRBJ1-1	CASSLGMTGRTEAFF
-	15	TRBV7-2	TRBJ2-3	CASSLMGQGTDTQYF
-	17	TRBV11-2	TRBJ2-7	CASSLDSWGTSVVEQYF